At least ten counts were recorded for the clone carrying this T cell receptor beta chain. This sample is part of a study of T-cell reconstitution after alpha-beta-depleted transplantation in children. A TCRbeta library incorporating unique molecular identifiers was prepared. Via MiXCR, TCRdb re-called the PCR reads, giving one row per CDR3 protein. This sample has hundreds of thousands of distinct CDR3 sequences, with roughly 14% found just once. V was cut by 2 bases and J by 7 bases, with 12 bases left in between. Germline assignment: CDR1 SEHNR and CDR2 FQNEAQ (reference sequence). There are 14 residues in the CDR3.

V is TRBV7-9 and J is TRBJ2-1; no definite D call. Source: PBMCs, taken before TCRalphabeta/CD19-depleted stem cell transplant. The clonotype comes from a girl aged 2 to 10 with congenital amegakaryocytic thrombocytopenia, due to receive a stem cell transplant. CDR3 in amino acids: CASSLSPQWNEQFF. Written as DNA, the CDR3 is TGTGCCAGCAGCTTATCCCCCCAGTGGAATGAGCAGTTCTTC.